These 11 T cell receptor beta chains were all obtained from the same sample, sequenced in a study of response to subunit inactivated influenza vaccine. TCRdb re-derived calls from the RT-PCR reads in MiXCR, one entry per CDR3 protein. Here the sample spans around 750,000 distinct CDR3 sequences, over 20% being singletons. The sequences come from PBMCs from blood, collected more than 4 days after vaccination. The receptor source for this set is a man aged 45-60 years who received an inactivated influenza vaccine.

There are a few counts of this clonotype. The CDR3 bases are TGTGCCAGCAGCTTAGTACCAGGAAGTTATGGTGAAAAACTGTTTTTT. This sequence encodes CASSLVPGSYGEKLFF. The chain uses TRBV7-2 and TRBJ1-4; D is uncertain. CDR1 SGHTA and CDR2 FQGNSA come from the germline V gene. The CDR3 is made up of 16 amino acids. The V and J ends lost 1 base and 7 bases respectively, with 16 bases between them.

This clonotype was counted a few times. J is TRBJ1-2 and V is TRBV7-2, with no clear D. CDR1 is SGHTA and CDR2 is FQGNSA in the germline V gene. The V end was cut by 0 bases, the J end by 1 base, with 6 bases between. The length of the CDR3 is 14 residues. CDR3 nucleotides: TGTGCCAGCAGCTTAGCAGGGCTTAACTATGGCTACACCTTC. Residues: CASSLAGLNYGYTF.

The V call is TRBV28, the J call TRBJ1-1; D unresolved. The ends were cut back, 7 bases at V and 2 bases at J, with 14 bases in the middle. The length of the CDR3 is 14 residues. Germline values: CDR1 MDHEN, CDR2 SYDVKM. CDR3 in DNA: TGTGCCAGCAAGATATACTCGGGCAACACTGAAGCTTTCTTT. This gives the protein CASKIYSGNTEAFF.

DNA for the CDR3: TGTGCCAGCAACCGAGCGGGGGGCGTTCAGTATTTT. Its translation: CASNRAGGVQYF. The rearrangement links TRBV2 to TRBJ2-3, with TRBD2 identical over 9 bases. The CDR3 covers 12 residues. Trimming took 7 bases from V and 12 from J; bases not matched to a gene: 8. Germline CDR1 reads SNHLY; CDR2 reads FYNNEI. The entire variable domain, with the rest obtained from reference TRBV2 and TRBJ2-3, is as follows: EPEVTQTPSHQVTQMGQEVILRCVPISNHLYFYWYRQILGQKVEFLVSFYNNEISEKSEIFDDQFSVERPDGSNFTLKIRSTKLEDSAMYFCASNRAGGVQYFGPGTRLTVL.

This clonotype has only a few counts. This chain uses TRBV20-1 with TRBJ1-1; no reliable D call. The CDR3 loop spans 8 amino acids. Germline CDR1 reads DFQATT; CDR2 reads SNEGSKA (reference sequence). Written as DNA, the CDR3 is TGCAGGAACACTGAAGCTTTCTTT. Protein product: CRNTEAFF.

Only a few counts were recorded for this clonotype. The rearrangement uses TRBV29-1 and TRBJ1-1; a weak D match, TRBD1 (5 bases). V was shortened by 7 bases and J by 2 bases, with 14 bases between the two germline ends. The germline V gene encodes CDR1 SQVTM and CDR2 ANQGSEA. CDR3 length: 13 amino acids. The CDR3 loop reads CSALGQLNTEAFF. The CDR3 DNA sequence: TGCAGCGCACTTGGACAACTTAACACTGAAGCTTTCTTT.

This clonotype was observed a few times. This chain links TRBV28 with TRBJ1-3; D is uncertain. Germline values: CDR1 MDHEN, CDR2 SYDVKM. Trimming shortened V by 1 base and J by 0 bases, and 4 bases separated the two germline ends. This CDR3 has 14 amino acids. The CDR3 DNA follows: TGTGCCAGCAGTTTATTGAGCTCTGGAAACACCATATATTTT. It is translated as CASSLLSSGNTIYF. Based on the CDR3 plus reference TRBV28 and TRBJ1-3, the full variable domain is DVKVTQSSRYLVKRTGEKVFLECVQDMDHENMFWYRQDPGLGLRLIYFSYDVKMKEKGDIPEGYSVSREKKERFSLILESASTNQTSMYLCASSLLSSGNTIYFGEGSWLTVV.

This clonotype has a handful of counts. V and J are TRBV4-1 and TRBJ2-1, with a possible D match to TRBD1 (5 bases). V dropped 0 bases and J dropped 9 bases, with 18 bases sitting between them. There are 16 residues in the CDR3. Looked up from germline, CDR1 is MGHRA and CDR2 is YSYEKL. CDR3 amino acids: CASSQEARAPPIEQFF. In DNA form, the CDR3 reads TGCGCCAGCAGCCAAGAGGCCAGGGCGCCCCCGATTGAGCAGTTCTTC.

This clonotype has more than one count but fewer than ten. This chain connects TRBV12-3 or TRBV12-4 to TRBJ2-3; 11 bases are a match to TRBD1. V lost 8 bases to trimming and J lost 4 bases; unmatched junction nucleotides: 8. This CDR3 has 15 residues. The CDR3: CASSHRTGGADTQYF. The CDR3 nucleotides read TGTGCCAGCTCGCATCGGACAGGGGGCGCAGATACGCAGTATTTT.

This clonotype was found a few times. The rearrangement uses TRBV29-1 and TRBJ1-1, with 8 bases lining up with TRBD1. Looked up from germline, CDR1 is SQVTM and CDR2 is ANQGSEA. The CDR3 loop spans 16 amino acids. The junction had 10 bases not matched to a gene; V was cut back by 4 bases and J by 0 bases. In DNA form, the CDR3 reads TGCAGCGTTGTCGTCAGGGGGCGCATCATGAACACTGAAGCTTTCTTT. As protein: CSVVVRGRIMNTEAFF.

This clonotype came up a few times. This sequence joins TRBV27 and TRBJ2-1, with 14 bases matching TRBD2. This CDR3 spans 14 amino acids. J gave up 8 bases and V 9 bases, and 6 bases lay outside the gene matches. From germline, CDR1 is MNHEY and CDR2 SMNVEV (reference sequence). CDR3 DNA sequence: TGTGCCAGTCGGACTAGCGGGGGGTTAGATGAGCAGTTCTTC. As protein: CASRTSGGLDEQFF.